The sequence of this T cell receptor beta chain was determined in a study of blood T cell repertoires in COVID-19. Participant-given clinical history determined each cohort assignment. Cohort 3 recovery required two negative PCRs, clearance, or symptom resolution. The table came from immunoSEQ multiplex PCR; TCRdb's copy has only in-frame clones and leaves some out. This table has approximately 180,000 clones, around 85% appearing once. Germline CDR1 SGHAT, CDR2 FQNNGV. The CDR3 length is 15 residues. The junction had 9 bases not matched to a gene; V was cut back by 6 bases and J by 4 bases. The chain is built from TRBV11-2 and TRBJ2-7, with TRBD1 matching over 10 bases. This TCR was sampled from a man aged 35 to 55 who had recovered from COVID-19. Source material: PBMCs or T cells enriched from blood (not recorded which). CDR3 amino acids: CASRDRGNVGYEQYF. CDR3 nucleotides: TGTGCCAGCAGGGACAGGGGGAATGTTGGGTACGAGCAGTACTTC. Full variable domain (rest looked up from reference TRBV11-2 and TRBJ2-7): EAGVAQSPRYKIIEKRQSVAFWCNPISGHATLYWYQQILGQGPKLLIQFQNNGVVDDSQLPKDRFSAERLKGVDSTLKIQPAKLEDSAVYLCASRDRGNVGYEQYFGPGTRLTVT.